This T cell receptor beta chain comes out of a study of cytomegalovirus exposure and HLA in healthy donors. Study results and limitations: In a later analysis, a genetic analysis reported fewer productive-TCR N-insertions in an Asian-associated ancestry cluster than the cohort average. Productive status was seen about 90% or about 30% of the time for most TCR beta V segments in an earlier analysis.

This clone was seen a few times. No antigen is known for it. Donors likely had unrecorded immune exposures despite being nominally healthy when sampled. This PCR relied on a set of 60 Vbeta primers and 13 Jbeta primers. Here immunoSEQ multiplex PCR was the method, and the copy in TCRdb shows in-frame clones only, minus some. The sample holds under 200,000 clones; approximately 84% are singletons and the top ten take roughly 1%. Trimming removed 0 bases at V and 9 bases at J, with 12 bases between. CDR3 length: 14 residues. The germline V gene has CDR1 LGHNA and CDR2 YSLEER. The sequence was obtained from a young man in good health and CMV-seronegative. Sequenced material: PBMCs. This chain connects TRBV4-3 to TRBJ2-1; D is perhaps TRBD2 (6 bases). The chain's CDR3 is CASSQDRIGSEQFF. In nucleotides, the CDR3 is TGCGCCAGCAGCCAAGATCGTATCGGGAGTGAGCAGTTCTTC.